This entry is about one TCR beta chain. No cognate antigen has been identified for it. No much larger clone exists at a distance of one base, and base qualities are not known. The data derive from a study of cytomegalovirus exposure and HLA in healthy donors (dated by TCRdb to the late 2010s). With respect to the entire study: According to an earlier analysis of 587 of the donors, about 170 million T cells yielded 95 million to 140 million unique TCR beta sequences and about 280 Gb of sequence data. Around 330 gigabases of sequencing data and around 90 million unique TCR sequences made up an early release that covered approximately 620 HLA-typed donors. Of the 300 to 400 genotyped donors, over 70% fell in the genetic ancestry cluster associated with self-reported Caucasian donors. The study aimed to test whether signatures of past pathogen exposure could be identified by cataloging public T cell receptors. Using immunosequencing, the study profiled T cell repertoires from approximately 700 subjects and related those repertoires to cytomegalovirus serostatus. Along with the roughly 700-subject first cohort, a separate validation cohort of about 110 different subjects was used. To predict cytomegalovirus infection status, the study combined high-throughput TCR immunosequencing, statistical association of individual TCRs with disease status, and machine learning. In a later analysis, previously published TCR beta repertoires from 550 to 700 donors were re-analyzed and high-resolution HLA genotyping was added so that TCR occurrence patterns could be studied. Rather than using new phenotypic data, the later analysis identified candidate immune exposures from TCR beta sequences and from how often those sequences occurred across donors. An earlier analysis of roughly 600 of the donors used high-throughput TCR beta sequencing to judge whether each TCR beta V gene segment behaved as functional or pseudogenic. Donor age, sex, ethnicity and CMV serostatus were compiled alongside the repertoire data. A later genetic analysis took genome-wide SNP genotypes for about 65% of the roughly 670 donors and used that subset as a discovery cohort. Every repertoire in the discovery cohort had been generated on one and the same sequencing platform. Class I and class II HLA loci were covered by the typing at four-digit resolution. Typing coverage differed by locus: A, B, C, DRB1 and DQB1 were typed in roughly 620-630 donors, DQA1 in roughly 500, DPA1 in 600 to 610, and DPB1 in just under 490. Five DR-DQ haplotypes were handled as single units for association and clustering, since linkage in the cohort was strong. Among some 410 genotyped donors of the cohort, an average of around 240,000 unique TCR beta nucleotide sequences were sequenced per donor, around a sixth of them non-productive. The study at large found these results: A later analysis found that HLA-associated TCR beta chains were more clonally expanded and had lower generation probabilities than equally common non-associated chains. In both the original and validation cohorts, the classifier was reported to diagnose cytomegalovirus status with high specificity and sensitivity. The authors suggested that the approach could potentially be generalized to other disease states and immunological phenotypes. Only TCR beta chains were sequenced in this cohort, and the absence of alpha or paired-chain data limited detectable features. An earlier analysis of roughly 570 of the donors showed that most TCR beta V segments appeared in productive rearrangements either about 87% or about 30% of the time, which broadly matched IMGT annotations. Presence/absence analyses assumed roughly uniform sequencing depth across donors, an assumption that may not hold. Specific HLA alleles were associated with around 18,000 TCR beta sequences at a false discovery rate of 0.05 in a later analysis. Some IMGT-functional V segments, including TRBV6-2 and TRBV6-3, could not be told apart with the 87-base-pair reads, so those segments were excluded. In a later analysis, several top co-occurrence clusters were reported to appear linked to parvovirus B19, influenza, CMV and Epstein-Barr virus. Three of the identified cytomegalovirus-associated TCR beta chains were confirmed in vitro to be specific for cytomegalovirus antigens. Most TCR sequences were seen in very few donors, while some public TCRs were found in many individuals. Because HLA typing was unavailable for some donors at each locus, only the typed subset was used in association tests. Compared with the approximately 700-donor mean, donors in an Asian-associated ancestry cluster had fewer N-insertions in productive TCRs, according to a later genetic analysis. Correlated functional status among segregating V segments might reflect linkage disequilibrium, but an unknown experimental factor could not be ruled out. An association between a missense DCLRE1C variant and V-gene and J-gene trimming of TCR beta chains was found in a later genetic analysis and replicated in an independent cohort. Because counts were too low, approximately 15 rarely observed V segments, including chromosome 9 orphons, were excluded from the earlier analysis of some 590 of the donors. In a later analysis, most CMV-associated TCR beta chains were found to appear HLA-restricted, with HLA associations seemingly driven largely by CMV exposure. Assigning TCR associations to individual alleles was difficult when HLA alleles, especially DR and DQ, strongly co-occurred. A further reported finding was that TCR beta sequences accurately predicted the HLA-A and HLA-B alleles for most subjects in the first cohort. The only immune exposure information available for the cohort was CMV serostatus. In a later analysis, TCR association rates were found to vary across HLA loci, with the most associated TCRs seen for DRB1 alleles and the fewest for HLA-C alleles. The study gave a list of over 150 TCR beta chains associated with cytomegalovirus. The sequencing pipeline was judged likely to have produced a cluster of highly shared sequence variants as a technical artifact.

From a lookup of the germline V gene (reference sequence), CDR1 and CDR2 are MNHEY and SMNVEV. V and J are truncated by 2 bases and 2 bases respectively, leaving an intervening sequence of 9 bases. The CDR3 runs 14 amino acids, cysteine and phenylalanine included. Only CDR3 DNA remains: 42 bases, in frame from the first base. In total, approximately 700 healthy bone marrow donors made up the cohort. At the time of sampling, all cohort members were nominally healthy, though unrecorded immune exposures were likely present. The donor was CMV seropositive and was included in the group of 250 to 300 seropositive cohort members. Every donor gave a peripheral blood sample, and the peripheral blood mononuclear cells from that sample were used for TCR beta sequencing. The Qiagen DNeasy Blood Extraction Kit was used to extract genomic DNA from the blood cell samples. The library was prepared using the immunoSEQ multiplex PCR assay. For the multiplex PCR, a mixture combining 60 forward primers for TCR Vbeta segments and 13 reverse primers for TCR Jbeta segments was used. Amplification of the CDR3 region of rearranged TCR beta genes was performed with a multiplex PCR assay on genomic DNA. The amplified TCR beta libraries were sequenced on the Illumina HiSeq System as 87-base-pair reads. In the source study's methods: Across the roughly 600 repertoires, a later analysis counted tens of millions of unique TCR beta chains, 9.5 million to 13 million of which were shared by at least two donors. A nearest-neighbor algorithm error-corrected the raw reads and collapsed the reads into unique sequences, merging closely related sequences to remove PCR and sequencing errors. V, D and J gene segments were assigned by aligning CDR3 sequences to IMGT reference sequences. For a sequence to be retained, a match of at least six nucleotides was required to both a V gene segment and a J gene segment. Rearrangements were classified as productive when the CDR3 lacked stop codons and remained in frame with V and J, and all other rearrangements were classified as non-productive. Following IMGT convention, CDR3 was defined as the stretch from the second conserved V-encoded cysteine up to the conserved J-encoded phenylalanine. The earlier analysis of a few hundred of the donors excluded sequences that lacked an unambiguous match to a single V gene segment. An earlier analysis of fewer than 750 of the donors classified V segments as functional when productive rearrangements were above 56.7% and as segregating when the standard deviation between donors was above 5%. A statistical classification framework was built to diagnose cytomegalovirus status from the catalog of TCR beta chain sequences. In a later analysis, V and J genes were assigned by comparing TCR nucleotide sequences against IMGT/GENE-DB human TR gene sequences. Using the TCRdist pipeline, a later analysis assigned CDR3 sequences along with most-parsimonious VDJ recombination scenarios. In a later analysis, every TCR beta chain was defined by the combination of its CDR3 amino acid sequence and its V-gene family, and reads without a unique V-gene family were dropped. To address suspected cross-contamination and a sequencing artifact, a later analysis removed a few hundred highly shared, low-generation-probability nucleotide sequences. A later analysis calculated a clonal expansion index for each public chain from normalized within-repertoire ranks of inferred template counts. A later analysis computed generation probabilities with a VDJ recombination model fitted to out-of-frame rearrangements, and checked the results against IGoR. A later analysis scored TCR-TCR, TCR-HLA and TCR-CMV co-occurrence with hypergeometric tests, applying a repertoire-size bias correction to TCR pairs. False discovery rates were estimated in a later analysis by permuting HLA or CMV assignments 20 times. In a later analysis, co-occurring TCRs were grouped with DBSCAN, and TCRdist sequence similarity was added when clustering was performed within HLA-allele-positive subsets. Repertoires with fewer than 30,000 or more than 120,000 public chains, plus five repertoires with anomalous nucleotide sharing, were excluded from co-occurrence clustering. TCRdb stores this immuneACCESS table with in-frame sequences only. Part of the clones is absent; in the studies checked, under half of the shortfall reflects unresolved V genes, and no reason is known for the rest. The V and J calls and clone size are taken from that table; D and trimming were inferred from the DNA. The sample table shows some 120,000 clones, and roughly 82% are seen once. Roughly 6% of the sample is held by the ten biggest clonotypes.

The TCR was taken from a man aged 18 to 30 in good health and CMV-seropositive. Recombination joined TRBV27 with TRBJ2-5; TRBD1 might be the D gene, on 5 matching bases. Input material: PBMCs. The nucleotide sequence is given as TGTGCCAGCAGTTTAGGGGCCGAACAAGAGACCCAGTACTTC. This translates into CASSLGAEQETQYF.